Below are 8 T cell receptor beta chains sequenced from a single sample in a study of metastatic and nonmetastatic thyroid tumors. No treatment had been given to any patient before thyroid surgery. TCRdb re-analyzed the PCR reads through MiXCR. This table has 35,000 to 50,000 clones, about 12% appearing once. The sequenced material came from blood. These receptors came from a male donor with papillary thyroid cancer or a benign thyroid nodule (not recorded which). Some clones in this sample may be carry-over from other donors' samples.

Note on this clone: A much larger clonotype is one base distant, so this may be a read error. Other nucleotide sequences in the sample specify the same CDR3. This chain uses TRBV20-1 with TRBJ1-1, with D unclear. The CDR3 extends over 14 amino acids. The germline gives CDR1 DFQATT, CDR2 SNEGSKA (reference sequence). DNA for the CDR3: TGCAGTGCTAGAGTACGGGGAGCTGGCGCTGAAGCCTTCTTT. Translating gives CSARVRGAGAEAFF.

This clone was counted many times. The chain links TRBV11-3 to TRBJ2-3, with 8 nucleotides matching TRBD1. Germline CDR1 and CDR2: SGHNT and YENEEA. Losses at the gene ends were 5 bases for V and 3 bases for J; bases not matched to a gene: 4. The CDR3 extends over 14 amino acids. In DNA form, the CDR3 reads TGTGCCAGCAGCCAACGACAGGGGACAGATACGCAGTATTTT. Its protein is CASSQRQGTDTQYF.

This clone appeared many times. The rearrangement uses TRBV5-1 and TRBJ2-7; D call uncertain. CDR1 and CDR2 from the germline V gene are SGHRS and YFSETQ. Trimming removed 0 bases at V and 5 bases at J, with 3 bases between. This CDR3 comprises 11 residues. For the CDR3, the DNA is TGCGCCAGCAGCTTGGGCCACGAGCAGTACTTC. It codes for CASSLGHEQYF.

There are many counts of this clone. This CDR3 is also generated by other DNA sequences in the sample. This sequence joins TRBV9 and TRBJ1-2; D gene unclear. This CDR3 comprises 14 residues. V was shortened by 4 bases and J by 4 bases, with 14 bases between the two germline ends. Germline CDR1 reads SGDLS; CDR2 reads YYNGEE. The CDR3 spells CASSPDGSSYGYTF. The CDR3 DNA follows: TGTGCCAGCAGCCCCGATGGTTCCAGCTATGGCTACACCTTC. The full variable domain, with the rest looked up from reference TRBV9 and TRBJ1-2, is DSGVTQTPKHLITATGQRVTLRCSPRSGDLSVYWYQQSLDQGLQFLIQYYNGEERAKGNILERFSAQQFPDLHSELNLSSLELGDSALYFCASSPDGSSYGYTFGSGTRLTVV.

This clone was seen a few times. At one end, the junction sequence differs from germline, possibly due to a read error. The chain employs TRBV4-1 and TRBJ1-1, with D perhaps matching TRBD1 (5 bases). The CDR3 loop spans 16 amino acids. CDR1 and CDR2 from the germline V gene are MGHRA and YSYEKL. The CDR3 sequence is CANSQGVAPSDTEAFF. As DNA, the CDR3 is TGCGCCAACAGCCAAGGGGTCGCTCCTTCGGACACTGAAGCTTTCTTT.

Details on this clone: This could be a read error, since a much larger clone is one nucleotide away. The chain carries TRBV7-2 and TRBJ1-1; D call uncertain. V lost 7 bases, J lost 9 bases, and 15 bases lay in between. Germline CDR1 reads SGHTA; CDR2 reads FQGNSA. The CDR3 covers 12 residues. CDR3 nucleotide sequence: TGTGCCAGCAACCGCGAGGTGGCACAAGCTTTCTTT. It codes for CASNREVAQAFF.

Concerning this clone: A much more abundant neighbour one base away suggests this may be a read error. This same CDR3 is encoded by further DNA sequences in the sample. The chain links TRBV5-4 to TRBJ1-6; D gene unclear. The germline V gene has CDR1 SGHNT and CDR2 YYREEE (reference sequence). This CDR3 region has 16 residues. CDR3: CASSLAASSYNSPLHF. The DNA of the CDR3 is TGTGCCAGTAGCTTGGCGGCGAGCTCCTATAATTCACCCCTCCACTTT. Looking up the rest from reference TRBV5-4 and TRBJ1-6 gives the full variable domain: ETGVTQSPTHLIKTRGQQVTLRCSSQSGHNTVSWYQQALGQGPQFIFQYYREEENGRGNFPPRFSGLQFPNYSSELNVNALELDDSALYLCASSLAASSYNSPLHFGNGTRLTVT.

This clone was observed many times. The CDR3 region is CASSYQGRVTGELFF. In DNA form, the CDR3 reads TGTGCCAGCAGCTATCAGGGAAGGGTCACCGGGGAGCTGTTTTTT. The rearrangement joins TRBV7-2 to TRBJ2-2, with D tentatively TRBD1 (5 bases). In germline, CDR1 is SGHTA, CDR2 FQGNSA. The V and J ends lost 4 bases and 4 bases respectively, with 13 bases between them. The length of the CDR3 is 15 residues. Drawing the rest from reference TRBV7-2 and TRBJ2-2, the complete variable domain is GAGVSQSPSNKVTEKGKDVELRCDPISGHTALYWYRQSLGQGLEFLIYFQGNSAPDKSGLPSDRFSAERTGGSVSTLTIQRTQQEDSAVYLCASSYQGRVTGELFFGEGSRLTVL.